This TCR beta chain is from a study of spatial heterogeneity in lung cancer. Study as a whole: In raw reads, more than 8.5 appearances on average were recorded for each unique TCR and UMI combination.

Time point noted: sample taken at primary tumor resection. Whole RNA from tumor, nontumor lung or frozen PBMC was sequenced unsorted. The donor group consisted of roughly 70 patients who had untreated, early-stage non-small cell lung cancer. TCR cDNA molecules were tagged individually, and each one carried a unique molecular identifier. TCRdb redid the calling of the 5' RACE reads with MiXCR, one entry per CDR3 protein. The data contain 25,000 or so distinct CDR3 sequences, 3.3% of them seen just once; the ten biggest clones take up under 35%. This clonotype was observed at least ten times. The V segment lost 3 bases and the J segment 3 bases; nucleotides outside the gene matches: 3. Germline loops: CDR1 GTSNPN, CDR2 SVGIG (reference sequence). The CDR3 totals 13 residues.

The starting material was PBMCs, obtained at surgery. This chain joins TRBV30 and TRBJ2-3, with 7 nucleotides matching TRBD1. The TCR was taken from a female donor with early-stage non-small cell lung cancer. This CDR3 is CAWRKTGTDTQYF. The CDR3 DNA sequence: TGTGCCTGGAGAAAGACAGGGACAGATACGCAGTATTTT. Full variable domain (remainder filled in from reference TRBV30 and TRBJ2-3): SQTIHQWPATLVQPVGSPLSLECTVEGTSNPNLYWYRQAAGRGLQLLFYSVGIGQISSEVPQNLSASRPQDRQFILSSKKLLLSDSGFYLCAWRKTGTDTQYFGPGTRLTVL.